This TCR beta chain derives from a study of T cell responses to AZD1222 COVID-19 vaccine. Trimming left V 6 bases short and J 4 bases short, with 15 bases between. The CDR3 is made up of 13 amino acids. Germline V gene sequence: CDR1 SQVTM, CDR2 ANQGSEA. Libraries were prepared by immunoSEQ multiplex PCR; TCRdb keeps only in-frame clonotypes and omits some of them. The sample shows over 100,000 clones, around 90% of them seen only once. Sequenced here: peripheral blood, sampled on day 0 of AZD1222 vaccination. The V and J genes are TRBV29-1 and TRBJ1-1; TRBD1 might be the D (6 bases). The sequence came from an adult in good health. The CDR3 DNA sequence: TGCAGCGTCCACAGGGATGCGGGCACTGAAGCTTTCTTT. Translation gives CSVHRDAGTEAFF.